This T cell receptor (beta chain) was identified in a study of regulatory T cells in long-lasting Graves disease. Points from the study as a whole: Samples came from peripheral blood alone, without thyroid tissue.

Assembly of TCR beta libraries relied on iRepertoire HTBI primers together with Arm-PCR of CDR3 regions. MiXCR, run by TCRdb on the multiplex PCR reads, gives a single entry per CDR3 protein. The table includes some 370,000 distinct CDR3 sequences, about 10% detected once. For this clonotype: Its antigen is undetermined.

Germline CDR1 is DFQATT and CDR2 is SNEGSKA (reference sequence). This CDR3 is 15 amino acids long. Trimming removed 0 bases from V and 5 bases from J; junction bases left unmatched: 6. Specified time point: newly diagnosed GD, antithyroid drugs for less than 3 months. With RNA extracted from PBMCs as input, the TCR library was made. This same sample was also taken into another study, of T cells in Graves' hyperthyroidism and ophthalmopathy.

The chain links TRBV20-1 to TRBJ1-1, with 10 bases that match TRBD1. The TCR comes from a woman under 30 with Graves disease. The input for sequencing was peripheral blood mononuclear cells (PBMCs), taken at new diagnosis, from a patient treated with antithyroid drugs. This chain's CDR3 is CSARDGDRGRTEAFF. DNA for the CDR3: TGCAGTGCTAGAGATGGGGACAGGGGTAGGACTGAAGCTTTCTTT.